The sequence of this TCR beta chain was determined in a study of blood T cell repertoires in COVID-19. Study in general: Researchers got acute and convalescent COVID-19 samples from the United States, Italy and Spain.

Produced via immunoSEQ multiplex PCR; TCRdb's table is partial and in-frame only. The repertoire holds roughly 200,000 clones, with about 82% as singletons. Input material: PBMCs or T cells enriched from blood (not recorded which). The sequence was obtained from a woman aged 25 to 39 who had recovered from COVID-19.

CDR3 amino acids: CASSVSSGNQIAYNEQFF. CDR3 DNA: TGTGCCAGCAGTGTGTCTAGCGGGAATCAGATCGCCTACAATGAGCAGTTCTTC. This chain links TRBV6-1 with TRBJ2-1, with 9 bases matching TRBD2. The ends lost 4 bases at V and 2 bases at J; junction bases unmatched: 12. The CDR3 runs to 18 residues. CDR1 and CDR2 (germline): MNHNS, SASEGT.